Given below is one TCR beta chain in context. Its antigen is currently unknown. The record originates from a study of somatic mutations in cytotoxic T cells in rheumatoid arthritis. About the research overall: Patient blood (about 32 ml EDTA) was taken immediately after diagnosis and before treatment. Flow sorting at nearly 100% purity was applied to some V beta antibody-stained T-cell populations, which included V beta1+ cells sequenced for TCRB. Broader study findings: Among rheumatoid arthritis patients, TRBV07 appeared slightly underrepresented, and this finding was left without any adjustment for multiple comparisons.

Clones were sequenced by immunoSEQ multiplex PCR, and TCRdb holds only the in-frame ones, with some missing. The profile shows tens of thousands of clones, about 87% of them singletons. Per germline, CDR1 SGDLS and CDR2 YYNGEE. The ends were cut back, 3 bases at V and 0 bases at J, with 4 bases in the middle. The CDR3 extends over 12 amino acids. Sequencing was carried out using CD8+ T cells sorted from blood. The rearrangement uses TRBV9 and TRBJ2-7, with D hard to call. This TCR derives from an adult with rheumatoid arthritis. This chain's CDR3 is CASSGSSYEQYF. The CDR3 DNA reads TGTGCCAGCAGCGGTAGCTCCTACGAGCAGTACTTC.